The clone carrying this T cell receptor beta chain has only a few counts. Its target is not known. This specimen belongs to a study of T cell repertoires in cytomegalovirus infection. Study summary: HLA-B-restricted CMV epitopes that are well studied were used alongside recently identified HLA-C-restricted ones. Carrying CMV and the relevant HLA type showed in public TCR beta signatures.

A single record per CDR3 protein comes from TCRdb applying MiXCR to the reads. Of 200,000 or so distinct CDR3 sequences in the sample, roughly 34% were seen once. Germline V gene data show CDR1 as MGHRA and CDR2 as YSYEKL. Trimming took off 1 base at V and 0 bases at J, with 6 bases between the two ends. CDR3 length: 14 residues. The receptor comes from a human donor in good health (CMV status not recorded). Some clones in this sample may be carry-over from other donors' samples. The J gene is TRBJ1-2, the V gene TRBV4-1, with D uncertain. The source material was CD8+ T cells from cultured PBMCs, sampled from culture after CMV antigen stimulation. The CDR3 region has the DNA TGCGCCAGCAGCCAAGGTGTAGCTAACTATGGCTACACCTTC. It yields the protein CASSQGVANYGYTF.